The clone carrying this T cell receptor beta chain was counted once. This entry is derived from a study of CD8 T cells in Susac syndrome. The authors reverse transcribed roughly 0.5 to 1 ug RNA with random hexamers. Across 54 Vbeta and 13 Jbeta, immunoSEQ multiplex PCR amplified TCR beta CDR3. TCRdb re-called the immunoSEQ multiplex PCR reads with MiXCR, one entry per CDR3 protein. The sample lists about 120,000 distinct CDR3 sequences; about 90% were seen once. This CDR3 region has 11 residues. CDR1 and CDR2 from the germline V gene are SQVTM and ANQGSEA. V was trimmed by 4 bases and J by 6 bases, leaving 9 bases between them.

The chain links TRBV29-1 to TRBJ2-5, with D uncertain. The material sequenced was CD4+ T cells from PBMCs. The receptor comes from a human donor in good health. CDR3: CSVVGLKTQYF. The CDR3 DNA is TGCAGCGTTGTGGGGTTGAAGACCCAGTACTTC.